A selection of T cell receptor beta chains follows, all from one sample in a study of blood T cells in healthy people across ages. TCRdb independently ran MiXCR on the 5' RACE reads; one entry per CDR3 protein. The sample has hundreds of thousands of distinct CDR3 sequences; around two fifths are singletons. Sequencing was carried out using blood. The source of these receptors is a man older than 75 in good health. The CDR3 runs from the conserved cysteine through the conserved F or W. A D gene is named only where the DNA matches it firmly. Some rows mark clone size as missing; the rest say once, few, many or name a class of expanded clone.

J: TRBJ2-3; V: TRBV5-6; D: TRBD2; size: few; DNA: TGTGCCAGCAGCTTGGTGGGGAGCGGGACGGGGGGCACAGATACGCAGTATTTT; CDR3: CASSLVGSGTGGTDTQYF
J: TRBJ2-7; V: TRBV6-5; D: TRBD1; size: many; DNA: TGTGCCAGCAGTTACTCAGGGACAGGTACCTACGAGCAGTACTTC; CDR3: CASSYSGTGTYEQYF
J: TRBJ1-1; V: TRBV7-6; D: .; size: .; DNA: TGTGCTAGCAGCTCCGAAATGGAGGGAGGAACGGAAGCTTTCTTT; CDR3: CASSSEMEGGTEAFF
J: TRBJ1-1; V: TRBV10-2; D: .; size: .; DNA: TGCGCCAGCAGTGAGTTGGGGGGCACAATCGGCACTGAAGCTTTCTTT; CDR3: CASSELGGTIGTEAFF
J: TRBJ2-7; V: TRBV5-6; D: .; size: .; DNA: TGTGCCAGCAGCCGGGCGTTCTCCTACGAGCAGTACTTC; CDR3: CASSRAFSYEQYF
J: TRBJ2-5; V: TRBV24-1; D: .; size: .; DNA: TGTGCCACCAGTGATTCCGGGGTAGAGACCCAGTACTTC; CDR3: CATSDSGVETQYF
J: TRBJ1-6; V: TRBV25-1; D: .; size: .; DNA: TGTGCCAGCAGTCCCCTCGGGGGCGGTTCACCCCTCCACTTT; CDR3: CASSPLGGGSPLHF
J: TRBJ1-6; V: TRBV12-3/TRBV12-4; D: .; size: few; DNA: TGTGCCAGCAGTCAGACAGTCCCCCTCGCACCCCTCCACTTT; CDR3: CASSQTVPLAPLHF
J: TRBJ2-3; V: TRBV11-3; D: .; size: .; DNA: TGTGCCAGCAGCCTGGGACACCGTACAGATACGCAGTATTTT; CDR3: CASSLGHRTDTQYF
J: TRBJ2-5; V: TRBV7-9; D: .; size: few; DNA: TGTGCCAGCAGCTTATCAACCCCCTATAAAGAGACCCAGTACTTC; CDR3: CASSLSTPYKETQYF
J: TRBJ2-5; V: TRBV30; D: .; size: few; DNA: TGTGCCTGGGCTCGGGTGGAGACCCAGTACTTC; CDR3: CAWARVETQYF
J: TRBJ1-2; V: TRBV18; D: TRBD1; size: .; DNA: TGTGCCAGCTCACTCTGGGACAGCGCTAACTATGGCTACACCTTC; CDR3: CASSLWDSANYGYTF
J: TRBJ2-7; V: TRBV11-3; D: TRBD2; size: few; DNA: TGTGCCAGCAGCTTAGGAATGGCGGGAGGATCCTACAATGAGCAGTACTTC; CDR3: CASSLGMAGGSYNEQYF
J: TRBJ2-7; V: TRBV5-5; D: .; size: once; DNA: TGTGCCAGCAGCTTTATTGGGGAGAGCTCCTACGAGCAGTACTTC; CDR3: CASSFIGESSYEQYF
J: TRBJ2-5; V: TRBV6-5; D: TRBD1; size: .; DNA: TGTGCCAGCAGTCCAGGGGGCGCGTTAGAAGAGACCCAGTACTTC; CDR3: CASSPGGALEETQYF
J: TRBJ2-7; V: TRBV28; D: .; size: .; DNA: TGTGCCAGCAGGAAGACGGGCGAGCAGTACTTC; CDR3: CASRKTGEQYF
J: TRBJ2-7; V: TRBV4-2; D: .; size: .; DNA: TGTGCCAGCAGCCAAGAAACCTCCAGGGGCTACGAGCAGTACTTC; CDR3: CASSQETSRGYEQYF
J: TRBJ2-1; V: TRBV7-9; D: TRBD2; size: .; DNA: TGTGCCAGCAGAACAGCCAGCGGGGGGCCGTACAATGAGCAGTTCTTC; CDR3: CASRTASGGPYNEQFF
J: TRBJ2-5; V: TRBV28; D: TRBD1; size: .; DNA: TGTGCCAGCAGGGGACCCGGACAGGGCAGTCAGTACTTC; CDR3: CASRGPGQGSQYF
J: TRBJ2-4; V: TRBV3-1; D: .; size: .; DNA: TGTGCCAGCAGCCAAGATGCTCCAGACATTCAGTACTTC; CDR3: CASSQDAPDIQYF
J: TRBJ2-5; V: TRBV11-2; D: .; size: .; DNA: TGTGCCAGCGGGCCGAATTACGATGAGCAGTACTTC; CDR3: CASGPNYDEQYF
J: TRBJ2-2; V: TRBV6-5; D: TRBD1; size: .; DNA: TGTGCCAGCACCTTGGACAGGGCCACCGGGGAGCTGTTTTTT; CDR3: CASTLDRATGELFF
J: TRBJ2-3; V: TRBV6-2/TRBV6-3; D: .; size: few; DNA: TGTGCCAGCGCCTCCTCTACAGATACGCAGTATTTT; CDR3: CASASSTDTQYF
J: TRBJ2-7; V: TRBV27; D: TRBD1; size: few; DNA: TGTGCCAGCAGTGCTAAACAGGGGCGGGCCTACGAGCAGTACTTC; CDR3: CASSAKQGRAYEQYF
J: TRBJ2-5; V: TRBV6-5; D: .; size: .; DNA: TGTGCCAGCTGGCCTAAAGGGGACTCCCAAGAGACCCAGTACTTC; CDR3: CASWPKGDSQETQYF
J: TRBJ2-7; V: TRBV12-3/TRBV12-4; D: TRBD1; size: .; DNA: TGTGCCAGCAGAAATACAGGGGGCGACGAGCAGTACTTC; CDR3: CASRNTGGDEQYF
J: TRBJ2-1; V: TRBV5-4; D: TRBD2; size: .; DNA: TGTGCCAGCAGCATTGTGTGGGGAGGGAGCTACGAGCAGTTCTTC; CDR3: CASSIVWGGSYEQFF
J: TRBJ2-3; V: TRBV21-1; D: .; size: .; DNA: TGTGCCAGCAGCAAATCGAATTCGGGGGACAGCACAGATACGCGGTATTTT; CDR3: CASSKSNSGDSTDTRYF